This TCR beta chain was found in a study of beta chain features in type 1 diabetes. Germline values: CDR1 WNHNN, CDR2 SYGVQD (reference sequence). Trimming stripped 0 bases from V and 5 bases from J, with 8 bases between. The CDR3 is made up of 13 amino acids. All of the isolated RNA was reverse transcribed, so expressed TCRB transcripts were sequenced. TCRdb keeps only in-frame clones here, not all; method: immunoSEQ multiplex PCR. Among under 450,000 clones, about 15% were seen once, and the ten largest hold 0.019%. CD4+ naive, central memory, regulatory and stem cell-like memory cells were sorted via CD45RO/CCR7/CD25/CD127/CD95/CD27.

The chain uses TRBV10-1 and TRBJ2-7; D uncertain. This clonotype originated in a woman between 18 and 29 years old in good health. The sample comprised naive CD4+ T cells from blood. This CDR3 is CASSESWAHEQYF. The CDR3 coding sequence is TGCGCCAGCAGTGAGTCCTGGGCCCACGAGCAGTACTTC.